This T cell receptor (beta chain) emerged from a study of blood T cells in healthy people across ages. In regard to this clonotype: Its antigen is currently unknown.

Overall study findings and caveats: Roughly linear declines in TCR beta diversity per million T cells occurred with age.

Extraction yielded at least 6 micrograms of total RNA per sample. The V end was cut by 7 bases, the J end by 4 bases, with 16 bases between. There are 13 residues in the CDR3. CDR1 DFQATT and CDR2 SNEGSKA come from the germline V gene (reference sequence). A second 7 to 11 cycle PCR used barcoded and J-beta primers. In TCRdb, the 5' RACE reads were re-called with MiXCR into one record per CDR3 protein. The sample has about 1.6 million distinct CDR3 sequences; roughly 30% are singletons. This TCR came from a woman younger than 45 in good health. The chain has TRBV20-1 and TRBJ2-5; D is undetermined. Sequences were obtained from blood. CDR3 loop: CSGSWSEGETQYF. The CDR3 DNA follows: TGCAGTGGTTCATGGAGTGAAGGAGAGACCCAGTACTTC.